The rows below give T cell receptor beta chains drawn from one sample of a study of OX40 agonist ivuxolimab in advanced cancers. Clones were sequenced by immunoSEQ multiplex PCR, and TCRdb holds only the in-frame ones, with some missing. The sample shows over 70,000 clones, roughly 88% of them seen only once. The input for sequencing was CD4+ or CD8+ T cells sorted from blood, taken in a trial of the OX40 agonist ivuxolimab. These receptor sequences come from an adult with an advanced solid tumor such as melanoma, head and neck, liver or kidney cancer. Each CDR3 is given with its conserved first and last residue. The order of the fields is V gene, D gene, CDR3 protein. D genes are given only for firm matches.

TRBV6-4 | . | CASRTGTTYEQYF
TRBV25-1 | . | CASGEGSNSPLHF
TRBV11-2 | . | CASSLGELSNYGYTF
TRBV12-5 | . | CASGLLGTQENYGYTF
TRBV4-2 | TRBD1 | CASSRTGEVGYTF
TRBV2 | . | CASNFREVNYNEQFF
TRBV13 | TRBD1 | CASSSRTGVYEQYF
TRBV5-4 | TRBD2 | CASSPAGLAGGGEQYF
TRBV9 | . | CASSVREYRDGAGRQPQHF
TRBV6-5 | . | CASSRGGYYGYTF
TRBV30 | . | CAWSRWGLNEKLFF
TRBV29-1 | TRBD1 | CSVTDAIQGNQPQHF
TRBV19 | TRBD1 | CASSISTLNRGSNEKLFF
TRBV10-3 | . | CAISESRGQNTEAFF
TRBV15 | . | CATSSWGSGANVLTF
TRBV7-2 | . | CASRPRPVGPDTQYF
TRBV9 | TRBD1 | CASSVGQGANYGYTF
TRBV5-1 | . | CASRVGTGPSSYEQYF
TRBV5-1 | . | CASSLVAGPGSYEQYF
TRBV30 | . | CAGGASTGLGTYEQYF
TRBV5-1 | . | CASSQPQTGSPDTQYF
TRBV5-6 | . | CASSPLERTEAFF
TRBV19 | TRBD1 | CASSMTTGGSGYTF
TRBV9 | . | CASSVQGEQFF
TRBV7-9 | . | CASSLFGSGTQNSPLHF
TRBV11-1 | TRBD2 | CASSARGGGINEQFF
TRBV10-3 | . | CAIGGILNTEAFF
TRBV11-3 | . | CASSLGPLYTGELFF
TRBV5-1 | . | CASSLGPDNEKLFF
TRBV13 | . | CASSLVKGKGSYNSPLHF
TRBV14 | . | CASSQFLGGTEYGYTF
TRBV6-5 | . | CASSYSVWQNNYGYTF
TRBV5-8 | . | CASSRPGSSYNSPLHF
TRBV5-4 | . | CASSSNREAFF
TRBV5-1 | . | CASSLMQGMDWNTEAFF
TRBV4-3 | . | CASGAVGGSSNEQFF
TRBV7-2 | . | CASSQYYSNQPQHF
TRBV4-1 | . | CASSQQGWQPQHF
TRBV5-4 | . | CASSGGGVANEKLFF
TRBV7-8 | TRBD2 | CASPRGFLAGGTVLNEQYF
TRBV7-3 | . | CASSLEGSNPYEQYF
TRBV6-6 | . | CASKQGRNNSPLHF
TRBV19 | TRBD2 | CASSILAGGPLSGNEQFF
TRBV27 | . | CASISWSQANTGELFF
TRBV19 | . | CASRETGTNYGYTF
TRBV2 | . | CASSELDSGANVLTF
TRBV19 | . | CATYKGGTDTQYF
TRBV15 | . | CATSRGGPTDTQYF
TRBV11-2 | . | CASSPRSGGGNTIYF
TRBV10-1 | . | CATTREPGVSPLHF
TRBV6-6 | . | CASSLRQNYEQYF
TRBV25-1 | . | CASSEYNRRDEQYF